The entry below describes one TCR beta chain. Here immunoSEQ multiplex PCR was the method, and the copy in TCRdb shows in-frame clones only, minus some. This table holds fewer than 100,000 clones, roughly 91% found once. This sample stems from a study of T cell changes during pregnancy in multiple sclerosis. This CDR3 comprises 15 residues. V gave up 8 bases and J gave up 1 base, with 12 bases separating them. The germline V gene encodes CDR1 MNHEY and CDR2 SVGAGI. The sequence was collected from a female donor in good health, enrolled as a control in a pregnancy study. The sequenced sample was peripheral blood, obtained after pregnancy. The chain couples TRBV6-5 to TRBJ2-6; TRBD1 might be the D (5 bases). CDR3: CASGMDNSGANVLTF. CDR3 bases: TGTGCCAGCGGAATGGACAATTCTGGGGCCAACGTCCTGACTTTC.